This T cell receptor (beta chain) is from a study of blood T cell repertoires in COVID-19. This CDR3 contains 15 residues. V lost 6 bases and J lost 3, with 17 bases in between. CDR1 is SNHLY, CDR2 FYNNEI, per germline. Only in-frame clones appear in the TCRdb table, and some are missing; sequencing was by immunoSEQ multiplex PCR. The sample contains around 150,000 clones, 60% to 85% of which appear only once. The sequence derives from a man aged 55-75 years with acute or convalescent COVID-19. The chain has TRBV2 and TRBJ1-1; D perhaps matches TRBD1 (5 bases). The sequenced sample was peripheral blood. The CDR3 sequence is CASSFIMDTDTEAFF. CDR3 DNA: TGTGCCAGCAGCTTTATAATGGACACCGACACTGAAGCTTTCTTT.